The rows below give T cell receptor beta chains drawn from one sample of a study of cytotoxic CD8 clonotypes in ibrutinib-treated CLL. Some clones are missing from TCRdb's copy, which holds only in-frame ones; the method was immunoSEQ multiplex PCR. Here the sample spans 160,000 or so clones, around nine tenths being singletons. Sequenced material: PBMCs, taken at disease progression, from a patient treated with ibrutinib. Receptors were obtained from a human donor with chronic lymphocytic leukemia. The conserved cysteine and the conserved F or W are not part of the CDR3 here. The order of the fields is CDR3 protein, V gene, D gene, CDR3 length. A D gene is named only where the DNA matches it firmly.

SVEGFWDGGYEQY,TRBV29-1,NA,13
ASSLAWGADTEAF,TRBV5-1,NA,13
ASSLPEAGLTYNEQF,TRBV5-1,NA,15
ASSQDGSGMISDTQY,TRBV4-3,TRBD2,15
ASSPPGLAGGNEQF,TRBV5-4,TRBD2,14
ASSWHRAGNTIY,TRBV28,NA,12
ASGEASGMLQETQY,TRBV5-1,TRBD2,14
AWSAGDTQY,TRBV30,NA,9
ASNPGTSGSSYEQY,TRBV5-1,TRBD2,14
ASSQRTDNTGELF,TRBV4-1,NA,13
ASISLGERAGELF,TRBV6-5,NA,13